This T cell receptor (beta chain) was recorded in a study of T cell repertoires in cytomegalovirus infection. This clonotype was detected only a few times. The antigen remains undetermined. This CDR3 is built from 18 residues. Germline V gene sequence: CDR1 MDHEN, CDR2 SYDVKM. V shed 6 bases and J 12 bases; nucleotides not matched to a gene: 26. Study-level findings and limits: What dominated the ex vivo response were HLA-C-restricted CMV-specific TCR beta clonotypes.

TCRdb processed the reads anew with MiXCR; each CDR3 protein has one entry. The sample holds about 740,000 distinct CDR3 sequences; about 40% are singletons and the top ten take 2.5% to 3.5%. Material: PBMCs. The genes are TRBV28 and TRBJ1-5; 7 nucleotides agree with TRBD1. This clonotype was obtained from a human donor in good health (CMV status not recorded). Some clones in this sample may be carry-over from other donors' samples. The CDR3 reads CASRSGGQWGPIKKVQHF. Written as DNA, the CDR3 is TGTGCCAGCAGATCAGGGGGACAATGGGGGCCAATCAAGAAGGTCCAGCATTTT.